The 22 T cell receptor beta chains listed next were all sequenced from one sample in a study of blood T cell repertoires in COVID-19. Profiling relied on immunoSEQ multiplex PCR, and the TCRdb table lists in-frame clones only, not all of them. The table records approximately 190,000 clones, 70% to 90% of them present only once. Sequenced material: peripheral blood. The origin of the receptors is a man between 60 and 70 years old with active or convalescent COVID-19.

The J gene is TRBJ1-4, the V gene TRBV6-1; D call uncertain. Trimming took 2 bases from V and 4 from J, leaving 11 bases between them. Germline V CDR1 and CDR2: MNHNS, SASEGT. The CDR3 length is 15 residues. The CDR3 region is CASSEPGGHNEKLFF. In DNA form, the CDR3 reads TGTGCCAGCAGTGAACCGGGAGGCCATAATGAAAAACTGTTTTTT.

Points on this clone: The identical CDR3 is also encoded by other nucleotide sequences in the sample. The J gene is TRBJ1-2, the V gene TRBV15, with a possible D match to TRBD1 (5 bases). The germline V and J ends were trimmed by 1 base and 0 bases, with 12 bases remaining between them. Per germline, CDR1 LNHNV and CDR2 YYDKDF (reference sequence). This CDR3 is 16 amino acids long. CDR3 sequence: CATSRAGTGANYGYTF. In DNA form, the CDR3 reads TGTGCCACCAGCAGAGCAGGGACTGGGGCTAACTATGGCTACACCTTC.

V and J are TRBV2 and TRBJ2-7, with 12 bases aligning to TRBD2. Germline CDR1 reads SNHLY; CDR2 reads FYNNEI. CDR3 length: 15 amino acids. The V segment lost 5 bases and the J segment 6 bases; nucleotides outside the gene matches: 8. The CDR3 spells CASSPRTSGVSEQYF. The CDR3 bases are TGTGCCAGCAGTCCCCGGACTAGCGGGGTATCCGAGCAGTACTTC.

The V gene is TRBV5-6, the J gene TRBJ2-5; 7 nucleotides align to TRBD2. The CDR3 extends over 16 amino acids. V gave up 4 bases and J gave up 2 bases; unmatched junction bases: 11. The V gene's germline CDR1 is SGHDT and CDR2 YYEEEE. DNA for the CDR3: TGTGCCAGCAGCCCAGTTCTTCGAGCGGGACAAGAGACCCAGTACTTC. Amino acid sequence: CASSPVLRAGQETQYF.

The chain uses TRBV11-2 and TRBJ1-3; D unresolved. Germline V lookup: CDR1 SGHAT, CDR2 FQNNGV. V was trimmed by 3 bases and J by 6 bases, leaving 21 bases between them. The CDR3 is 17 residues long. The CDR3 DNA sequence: TGTGCCAGCAGCTTGTTCTGGGTTACGGGGTGGGAAAACACCATATATTTT. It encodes CASSLFWVTGWENTIYF. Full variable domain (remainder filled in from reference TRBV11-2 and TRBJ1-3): EAGVAQSPRYKIIEKRQSVAFWCNPISGHATLYWYQQILGQGPKLLIQFQNNGVVDDSQLPKDRFSAERLKGVDSTLKIQPAKLEDSAVYLCASSLFWVTGWENTIYFGEGSWLTVV.

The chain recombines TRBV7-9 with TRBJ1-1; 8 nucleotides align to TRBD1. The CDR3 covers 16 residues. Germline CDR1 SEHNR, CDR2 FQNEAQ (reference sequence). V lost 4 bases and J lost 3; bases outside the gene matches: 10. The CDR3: CASSYPTGGIYTEAFF. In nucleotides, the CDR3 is TGTGCCAGCAGCTATCCTACAGGGGGAATTTACACTGAAGCTTTCTTT.

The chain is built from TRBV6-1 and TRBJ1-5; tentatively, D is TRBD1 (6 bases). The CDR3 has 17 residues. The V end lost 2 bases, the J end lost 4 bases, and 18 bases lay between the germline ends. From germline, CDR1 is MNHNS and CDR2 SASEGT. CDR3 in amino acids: CASSEIGWRGGNQPQHF. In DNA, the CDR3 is TGTGCCAGCAGTGAAATCGGTTGGAGGGGGGGAAATCAGCCCCAGCATTTT.

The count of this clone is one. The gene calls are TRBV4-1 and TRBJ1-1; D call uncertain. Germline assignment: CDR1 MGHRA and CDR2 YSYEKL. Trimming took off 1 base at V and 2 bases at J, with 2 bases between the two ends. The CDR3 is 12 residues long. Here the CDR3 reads CASSQVNTEAFF. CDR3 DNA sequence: TGCGCCAGCAGCCAAGTAAACACTGAAGCTTTCTTT.

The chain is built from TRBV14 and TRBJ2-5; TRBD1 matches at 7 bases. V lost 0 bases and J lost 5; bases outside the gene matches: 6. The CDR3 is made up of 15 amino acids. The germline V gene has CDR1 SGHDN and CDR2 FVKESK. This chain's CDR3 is CASSQEDRPGETQYF. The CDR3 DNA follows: TGTGCCAGCAGCCAAGAGGACAGGCCGGGGGAGACCCAGTACTTC.

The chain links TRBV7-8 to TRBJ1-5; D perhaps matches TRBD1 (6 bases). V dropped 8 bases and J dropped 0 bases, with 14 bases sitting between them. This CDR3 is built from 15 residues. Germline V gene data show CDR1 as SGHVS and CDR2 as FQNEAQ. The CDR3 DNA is TGTGCCAGCTCTAGGGGGGGATCTAGCAATCAGCCCCAGCATTTT. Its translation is CASSRGGSSNQPQHF.

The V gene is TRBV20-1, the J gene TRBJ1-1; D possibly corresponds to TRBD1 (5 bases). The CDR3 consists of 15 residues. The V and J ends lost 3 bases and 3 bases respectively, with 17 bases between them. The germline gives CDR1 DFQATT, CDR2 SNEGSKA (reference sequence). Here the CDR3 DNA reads TGCAGTGCTAGTAACAGGCTCCACGGCGACACTGAAGCTTTCTTT. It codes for CSASNRLHGDTEAFF.

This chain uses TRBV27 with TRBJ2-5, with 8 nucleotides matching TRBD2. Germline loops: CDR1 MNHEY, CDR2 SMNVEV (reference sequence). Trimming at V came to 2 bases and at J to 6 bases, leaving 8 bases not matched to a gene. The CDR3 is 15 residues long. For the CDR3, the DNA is TGTGCCAGCAGTTTAATCGGGGGGGTCAGCAAGACCCAGTACTTC. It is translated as CASSLIGGVSKTQYF.

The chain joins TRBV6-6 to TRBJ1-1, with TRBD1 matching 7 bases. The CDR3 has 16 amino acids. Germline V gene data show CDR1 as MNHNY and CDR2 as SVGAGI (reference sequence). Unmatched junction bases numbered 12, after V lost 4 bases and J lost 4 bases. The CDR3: CASSLTTGAVSTEAFF. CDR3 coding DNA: TGTGCCAGCAGTTTAACCACAGGGGCAGTAAGCACTGAAGCTTTCTTT.

CDR3 in DNA: TGTGCCTCCTCGACAGGGACGGAGACCCAGTACTTC. Protein sequence: CASSTGTETQYF. This chain joins TRBV30 and TRBJ2-5, with 7 positions matching TRBD1. Germline CDR1 GTSNPN, CDR2 SVGIG (reference sequence). The CDR3 consists of 12 residues. Losses at the gene ends were 7 bases for V and 5 bases for J; bases not matched to a gene: 7. Full variable domain (remainder filled in from reference TRBV30 and TRBJ2-5): SQTIHQWPATLVQPVGSPLSLECTVEGTSNPNLYWYRQAAGRGLQLLFYSVGIGQISSEVPQNLSASRPQDRQFILSSKKLLLSDSGFYLCASSTGTETQYFGPGTRLLVL.

As DNA, the CDR3 is TGTGCCAGCAGTCTACCTGCAACTAATGAAAAACTGTTTTTT. Protein product: CASSLPATNEKLFF. This chain links TRBV6-5 with TRBJ1-4; D not certain. CDR1 MNHEY and CDR2 SVGAGI come from the germline V gene. Trimming pared 5 bases from V and 0 bases from J, leaving 7 bases between. The CDR3 has 14 amino acids.

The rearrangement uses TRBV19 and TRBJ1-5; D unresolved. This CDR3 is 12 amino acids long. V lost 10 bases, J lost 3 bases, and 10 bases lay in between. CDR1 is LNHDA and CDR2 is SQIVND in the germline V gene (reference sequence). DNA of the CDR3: TGTGCCACCTCAGACTACAATCAGCCCCAGCATTTT. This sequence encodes CATSDYNQPQHF.

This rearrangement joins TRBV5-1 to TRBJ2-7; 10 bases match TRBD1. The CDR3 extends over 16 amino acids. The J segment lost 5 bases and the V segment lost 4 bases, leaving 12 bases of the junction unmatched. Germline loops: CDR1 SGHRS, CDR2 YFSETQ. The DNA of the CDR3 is TGCGCCAGCAGCGCCGGGACAGGGGATCGATGGCACGAGCAGTACTTC. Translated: CASSAGTGDRWHEQYF.

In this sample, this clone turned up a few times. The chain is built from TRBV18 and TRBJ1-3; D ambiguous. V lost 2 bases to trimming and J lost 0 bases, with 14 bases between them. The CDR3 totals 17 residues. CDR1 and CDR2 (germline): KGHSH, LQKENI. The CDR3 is CASSPRGGSSSGNTIYF. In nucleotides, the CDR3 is TGTGCCAGCTCACCAAGAGGTGGCTCGAGCTCTGGAAACACCATATATTTT.

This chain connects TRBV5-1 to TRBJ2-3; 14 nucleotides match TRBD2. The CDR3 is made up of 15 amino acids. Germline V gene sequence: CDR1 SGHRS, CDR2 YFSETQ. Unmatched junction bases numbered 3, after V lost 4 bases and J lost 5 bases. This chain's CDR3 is CASSDGTSGGDTQYF. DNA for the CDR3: TGCGCCAGCAGCGACGGGACTAGCGGGGGAGATACGCAGTATTTT. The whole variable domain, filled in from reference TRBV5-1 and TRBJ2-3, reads KAGVTQTPRYLIKTRGQQVTLSCSPISGHRSVSWYQQTPGQGLQFLFEYFSETQRNKGNFPGRFSGRQFSNSRSEMNVSTLELGDSALYLCASSDGTSGGDTQYFGPGTRLTVL.

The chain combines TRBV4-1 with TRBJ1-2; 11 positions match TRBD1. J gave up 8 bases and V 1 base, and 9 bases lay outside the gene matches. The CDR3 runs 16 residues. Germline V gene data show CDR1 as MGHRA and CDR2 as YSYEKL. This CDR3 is CASSQGPGQGARGYTF. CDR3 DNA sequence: TGCGCCAGCAGCCAAGGGCCCGGACAGGGGGCTAGGGGCTACACCTTC.

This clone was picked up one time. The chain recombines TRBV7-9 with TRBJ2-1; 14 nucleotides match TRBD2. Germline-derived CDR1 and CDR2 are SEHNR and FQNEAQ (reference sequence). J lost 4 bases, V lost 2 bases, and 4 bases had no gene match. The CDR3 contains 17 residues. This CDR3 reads CASSLRTSGGMYNEQFF. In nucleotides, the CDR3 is TGTGCCAGCAGCTTACGGACTAGCGGGGGGATGTACAATGAGCAGTTCTTC.

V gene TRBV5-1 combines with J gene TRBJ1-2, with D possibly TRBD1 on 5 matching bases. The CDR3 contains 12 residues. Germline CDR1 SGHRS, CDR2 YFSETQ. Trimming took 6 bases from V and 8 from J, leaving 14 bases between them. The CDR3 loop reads CASTQGVEGYTF. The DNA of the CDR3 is TGCGCCAGCACCCAAGGGGTAGAAGGCTACACCTTC.